What follows are 17 T cell receptor beta chains derived from one specimen sequenced in a study of blood T cell repertoires in COVID-19. The repertoire was sequenced with immunoSEQ multiplex PCR; TCRdb's copy has only in-frame clones and lacks some. The table records approximately 90,000 clones, around 80% of them present only once. The sequenced sample consisted of peripheral blood. These receptors all stem from a human donor in a cohort sampled during active COVID-19.

The V and J genes are TRBV6-1 and TRBJ2-2, with TRBD2 matching 7 bases. The V segment lost 1 base and the J segment 3 bases; nucleotides outside the gene matches: 2. There are 15 residues in the CDR3. Germline lookup yields CDR1 MNHNS and CDR2 SASEGT. CDR3 sequence: CASSEGDYYTGELFF. The CDR3 DNA follows: TGTGCCAGCAGTGAAGGGGACTACTACACCGGGGAGCTGTTTTTT.

The V gene is TRBV28, the J gene TRBJ2-4; TRBD2 might be the D (5 bases). The CDR3 has 16 amino acids. Germline lookup yields CDR1 MDHEN and CDR2 SYDVKM. V lost 6 bases, J lost 1 base, and 16 bases lay in between. The CDR3 coding sequence is TGTGCCAGCAGCCGAAGTCTAGCATCGGCCAAAAACATTCAGTACTTC. As protein: CASSRSLASAKNIQYF. Drawing the rest from reference TRBV28 and TRBJ2-4, the complete variable domain is DVKVTQSSRYLVKRTGEKVFLECVQDMDHENMFWYRQDPGLGLRLIYFSYDVKMKEKGDIPEGYSVSREKKERFSLILESASTNQTSMYLCASSRSLASAKNIQYFGAGTRLSVL.

The rearrangement uses TRBV6-2 or TRBV6-3 and TRBJ2-3; D is possibly TRBD2 (5 bases). Germline CDR1 reads MNHEY; CDR2 reads SVGEGT. V was trimmed by 3 bases and J by 3 bases, leaving 13 bases between them. The CDR3 covers 15 residues. The CDR3 DNA is TGTGCCAGCAGTTATGGGCAGCTAGCAACAGATACGCAGTATTTT. It translates to CASSYGQLATDTQYF.

The CDR3 nucleotides read TGTGCCAGCAGTTACTCGTGGGTTTCAGGTTCGAACACTGAAGCTTTCTTT. It translates to CASSYSWVSGSNTEAFF. This chain links TRBV6-2 or TRBV6-3 with TRBJ1-1; D call uncertain. The V end was cut by 0 bases, the J end by 1 base, with 15 bases between. This CDR3 has 17 amino acids. Germline assignment: CDR1 MNHEY and CDR2 SVGEGT.

J is TRBJ2-7 and V is TRBV28; maybe TRBD2 (6 bases). Trimming took 3 bases from V and 2 from J, leaving 14 bases between them. The CDR3 is 15 amino acids. Germline V gives CDR1 MDHEN, CDR2 SYDVKM. CDR3 DNA sequence: TGTGCCAGCAGTTTTGGGGGGTTGGTCCCCTACGAGCAGTACTTC. This gives the protein CASSFGGLVPYEQYF.

The genes are TRBV24-1 and TRBJ2-1; 7 nucleotides align to TRBD1. V shed 6 bases, J shed 8 bases, and the junction held 12 bases outside the gene matches. The CDR3 has 15 amino acids. The germline V gene has CDR1 KGHDR and CDR2 SFDVKD. The CDR3 is CATSRVLGGWDEQFF. CDR3 coding DNA: TGTGCCACCAGTCGGGTTTTAGGGGGCTGGGATGAGCAGTTCTTC.

This clone was detected a few times. This chain uses TRBV6-2 or TRBV6-3 with TRBJ2-1, with 10 bases aligning to TRBD1. Germline values: CDR1 MNHEY, CDR2 SVGEGT. This CDR3 is 15 amino acids long. The junction had 7 bases not matched to a gene; V was cut back by 2 bases and J by 9 bases. In DNA, the CDR3 is TGTGCCAGCAGTTACCCGCCGGGACAGGGGACTGAGCAGTTCTTC. Protein: CASSYPPGQGTEQFF.

The chain is built from TRBV5-8 and TRBJ2-2; D is unclear. This CDR3 is built from 12 residues. The germline V and J ends were trimmed by 4 bases and 7 bases, with 8 bases remaining between them. Germline V lookup: CDR1 SGHTS, CDR2 YDEGEE. CDR3 residues: CASSPDNGELFF. CDR3 coding DNA: TGTGCCAGCAGCCCTGACAACGGGGAGCTGTTTTTT. The full variable domain, with the rest looked up from reference TRBV5-8 and TRBJ2-2, is EAGVTQSPTHLIKTRGQQATLRCSPISGHTSVYWYQQALGLGLQFLLWYDEGEERNRGNFPPRFSGRQFPNYSSELNVNALELEDSALYLCASSPDNGELFFGEGSRLTVL.

This chain links TRBV19 with TRBJ2-3; 12 positions match TRBD2. V shed 5 bases, J shed 5 bases, and the junction held 5 bases outside the gene matches. Germline CDR1 LNHDA, CDR2 SQIVND (reference sequence). The CDR3 has 15 residues. The CDR3 sequence is CASSLTSGRQDTQYF. The CDR3 DNA reads TGTGCCAGTAGTCTAACTAGCGGGAGGCAAGATACGCAGTATTTT.

The chain couples TRBV24-1 to TRBJ2-7, with D maybe TRBD1 (6 bases). Germline CDR1 is KGHDR and CDR2 is SFDVKD. V was clipped by 7 bases and J by 3 bases, with 12 bases between them. This CDR3 has 13 residues. This CDR3 reads CATSGTSGYEQYF. The CDR3 nucleotides read TGTGCCACCAGCGGGACATCAGGCTACGAGCAGTACTTC.

This sequence joins TRBV19 and TRBJ2-2; D possibly corresponds to TRBD1 (7 bases). The CDR3 extends over 15 amino acids. Germline assignment: CDR1 LNHDA and CDR2 SQIVND (reference sequence). V was trimmed by 8 bases and J by 3 bases, leaving 16 bases between them. The CDR3 protein is CASRGTVTYTGELFF. CDR3 nucleotide sequence: TGTGCCAGTCGCGGGACAGTAACATACACCGGGGAGCTGTTTTTT.

The CDR3 is CASSEPGPGANVLTF. DNA for the CDR3: TGTGCCAGCAGTGAACCGGGTCCCGGGGCCAACGTCCTGACTTTC. The genes are TRBV5-4 and TRBJ2-6; D is undetermined. Germline CDR1 SGHNT, CDR2 YYREEE (reference sequence). This CDR3 has 15 residues. The germline V and J ends were trimmed by 5 bases and 4 bases, with 13 bases remaining between them.

This rearrangement joins TRBV7-8 to TRBJ1-6; weak D call: TRBD1 (5 bases). Looked up from germline, CDR1 is SGHVS and CDR2 is FQNEAQ. With 5 bases removed from V and 8 bases from J, the gap between germline ends came to 16 bases. The CDR3 is 15 residues long. CDR3: CASSLLDSQDSPLHF. Written as DNA, the CDR3 is TGTGCCAGCAGCCTCCTTGACAGTCAGGATTCACCCCTCCACTTT.

This clone turned up a few times. The DNA of the CDR3 is TGTGCCAGCAGCTTCCAGCGGGCCCTCCAAGAGACCCAGTACTTC. It codes for CASSFQRALQETQYF. The gene calls are TRBV13 and TRBJ2-5; maybe TRBD2 (6 bases). Germline V gene lookup returns CDR1 PRHDT and CDR2 FYEKMQ (reference sequence). The V end lost 3 bases, the J end lost 1 base, and 12 bases lay between the germline ends. This CDR3 has 15 amino acids.

The chain combines TRBV2 with TRBJ2-2; 9 nucleotides agree with TRBD2. V lost 3 bases and J lost 4; bases outside the gene matches: 3. Germline V gives CDR1 SNHLY, CDR2 FYNNEI. The CDR3 has 15 residues. CDR3 region: CASSDSGRITGELFF. The CDR3 DNA reads as TGTGCCAGCAGTGATAGCGGGAGAATCACCGGGGAGCTGTTTTTT. Combining the CDR3 with reference TRBV2 and TRBJ2-2 gives the whole variable domain EPEVTQTPSHQVTQMGQEVILRCVPISNHLYFYWYRQILGQKVEFLVSFYNNEISEKSEIFDDQFSVERPDGSNFTLKIRSTKLEDSAMYFCASSDSGRITGELFFGEGSRLTVL.

This clone occurred a few times. This sequence joins TRBV11-2 and TRBJ2-5, with 14 bases aligning to TRBD2. This CDR3 is built from 18 residues. CDR1 and CDR2 (germline): SGHAT, FQNNGV. Trimming at V came to 2 bases and at J to 0 bases, leaving 5 bases not matched to a gene. CDR3 bases: TGTGCCAGCAGCTTAAGGGGACTAGCGGGAGCATACCAAGAGACCCAGTACTTC. Its protein product is CASSLRGLAGAYQETQYF.

This clone was detected once. CDR3 protein: CASSPPVKRETQYF. For the CDR3, the DNA is TGTGCCAGCTCACCACCGGTCAAGCGCGAGACCCAGTACTTC. The chain joins TRBV18 to TRBJ2-5; no clear D. Trimming shortened V by 0 bases and J by 5 bases, and 10 bases separated the two germline ends. CDR3 length: 14 residues. CDR1 and CDR2 (germline): KGHSH, LQKENI.